This T cell receptor (beta chain) was sequenced in a study of shared clonotypes between healthy human individuals. The repertoire was sequenced with immunoSEQ multiplex PCR; TCRdb's copy has only in-frame clones and lacks some. The sample records some 2 million clones, just under 95% being singletons. The V and J ends lost 5 bases and 4 bases, in that order; junction bases with no gene match: 6. The germline gives CDR1 LNHDA, CDR2 SQIVND (reference sequence). The CDR3 sequence is 15 residues long. In the case of this clone: Its specificity is unknown. The same CDR3 also results from other DNA sequences found in this sample.

CD45RO-negative, CCR7-positively selected cells formed the naive CD8 fraction, excluding terminally differentiated effector memory CD45RA+ cells. Recent vaccinations or acute infections were absent in the healthy HIV-negative adult donors. Overall study results and limits: Non-shared clonotypes had lower generation probabilities than clonotypes shared by all four sorted-subset donors.

The source of this sequence is a man younger than 30 in good health. The V call is TRBV19, the J call TRBJ2-7; TRBD1 aligns across 12 bases. The sample consisted of naive CD8+ T cells sorted from blood. The CDR3 protein is CASSPGTGGGYEQYF. Written as DNA, the CDR3 is TGTGCCAGTAGTCCTGGGACAGGGGGCGGGTACGAGCAGTACTTC.